This is a list of T cell receptor beta chains from one sample in a study of cytomegalovirus exposure and HLA in healthy donors. The data were produced by immunoSEQ multiplex PCR, yet TCRdb's version contains in-frame clones alone and is incomplete. Found here are about 110,000 clones, around 73% of them singletons; the top ten hold 6.5% to 9%. Sequenced material: PBMCs. These TCRs come from a woman between 40 and 50 years old in good health and CMV-seropositive. CDR3s include the opening cysteine and the closing phenylalanine or tryptophan. A D gene is named only where the DNA matches it firmly. Some rows have no size entry. The others give once, few or many, or a class for an expanded clone.

TRBD1 | . | TRBJ1-1 | TRBV7-3 | CASSLTGKTEAFF | TGTGCCAGCAGCTTGACAGGGAAGACTGAAGCTTTCTTT
TRBD1 | . | TRBJ1-1 | TRBV10-3 | CAISESGDRPNTEAFF | TGTGCCATCAGTGAGTCAGGGGACAGGCCGAACACTGAAGCTTTCTTT
. | few | TRBJ1-1 | TRBV6-6 | CASSYSQGSRAFF | TGTGCCAGCAGTTACTCCCAGGGGTCGCGAGCTTTCTTT
. | . | TRBJ2-5 | TRBV5-1 | CASSLSGDLQETQYF | TGCGCCAGCAGCTTGTCGGGGGACCTACAAGAGACCCAGTACTTC
TRBD2 | . | TRBJ2-1 | TRBV6-6 | CASSWIAGGYNEQFF | TGTGCCAGCAGTTGGATAGCGGGGGGATACAATGAGCAGTTCTTC
TRBD2 | . | TRBJ2-5 | TRBV7-6 | CASSQREGETQYF | TGTGCCAGCAGTCAAAGGGAGGGGGAGACCCAGTACTTC
. | . | TRBJ1-5 | TRBV6-1 | CASREAGQPQHF | TGTGCCAGCAGAGAGGCGGGTCAGCCCCAGCATTTT
. | . | TRBJ2-7 | TRBV30 | CAWRGEGRAYEQYF | TGTGCCTGGAGAGGAGAGGGAAGGGCCTACGAGCAGTACTTC
. | . | TRBJ2-7 | TRBV11-3 | CASSLQQGRSYEQYF | TGTGCCAGCAGCTTACAGCAGGGGCGTTCCTACGAGCAGTACTTC
. | . | TRBJ1-1 | TRBV2 | CASSERTDNEAFF | TGTGCCAGCAGTGAACGGACGGACAACGAAGCTTTCTTT
. | . | TRBJ1-1 | TRBV13 | CASSSQQGNTEAFF | TGTGCCAGCAGTTCTCAACAGGGGAACACTGAAGCTTTCTTT